This TCR beta chain was obtained from a study of blood T cell repertoires in COVID-19. Using immunoSEQ multiplex PCR, the repertoire was profiled, and TCRdb retains in-frame clones only, with some absent. The sample records fewer than 250,000 clones, around 86% being singletons. Between the trimmed V and J ends, which lost 6 bases and 5 bases, there was a span of 11 bases. The length of the CDR3 is 12 residues. Germline assignment: CDR1 KGHSH and CDR2 LQKENI. In terms of age and location, participants ranged from roughly 18 to 95 years and lived in under 30 US areas. Recovered Cohort 3 donors showed two negative PCRs, clearance, or symptom resolution.

What was sequenced was PBMCs or T cells enriched from blood (not recorded which). The chain couples TRBV18 to TRBJ2-7; D is undetermined. This sequence originates from a woman aged 45-60 years who had recovered from COVID-19. CDR3 protein: CASSSLVDEQYF. In DNA form, the CDR3 reads TGTGCCAGCTCTTCACTCGTAGACGAGCAGTACTTC.